This T cell receptor beta chain came from a study of response to subunit inactivated influenza vaccine. MiXCR, run by TCRdb on the RT-PCR reads, gives a single entry per CDR3 protein. This repertoire shows more than 700,000 distinct CDR3 sequences, 21% found once; its top ten account for 10%. CDR3 length: 14 residues. V was shortened by 0 bases and J by 0 bases, with 7 bases between the two germline ends. Germline V gene sequence: CDR1 SGHDT, CDR2 YYEEEE. Turning to this clonotype: The antigen is undetermined.

Study outcomes and limitations: It was the authors' suggestion that each seasonal influenza vaccination recruits few new T cells.

This chain links TRBV5-6 with TRBJ2-7; D is undetermined. This sequence originates from a man over 45 who received an inactivated influenza vaccine. The input for sequencing was PBMCs from blood, taken about 5 days after vaccination. The CDR3 DNA sequence: TGTGCCAGCAGCTTGGAACAGAACTCCTACGAGCAGTACTTC. Amino acids: CASSLEQNSYEQYF.